Following are 23 T cell receptor beta chains from one sample sequenced in a study of cytomegalovirus exposure and HLA in healthy donors. The study ran its PCR with 60 Vbeta and 13 Jbeta primers. Measured with immunoSEQ multiplex PCR; TCRdb has only the in-frame clones, and not every one. The data contain approximately 200,000 clones, about 84% of them singletons. What was sequenced was PBMCs. These receptors were collected from a human donor in good health.

This clone was counted once. V and J are TRBV4-1 and TRBJ1-2; 11 bases are a match to TRBD1. This CDR3 has 15 amino acids. Germline CDR1 MGHRA, CDR2 YSYEKL. J gave up 3 bases and V 2 bases, and 2 bases lay outside the gene matches. The DNA of the CDR3 is TGCGCCAGCAGCCAACCGGGACAGGGGGACTATGGCTACACCTTC. Its translation is CASSQPGQGDYGYTF.

This clone occurred once. This chain links TRBV7-9 with TRBJ2-3; TRBD2 aligns across 9 bases. Trimming took 6 bases from V and 4 from J; bases not matched to a gene: 8. CDR1 and CDR2 (germline): SEHNR, FQNEAQ (reference sequence). The CDR3 covers 15 residues. For the CDR3, the DNA is TGTGCCAGCAGTATTCCTAGCGGGAAGGCAGATACGCAGTATTTT. Translated: CASSIPSGKADTQYF. Together with reference TRBV7-9 and TRBJ2-3, the CDR3 gives the full variable domain: DTGVSQNPRHKITKRGQNVTFRCDPISEHNRLYWYRQTLGQGPEFLTYFQNEAQLEKSRLLSDRFSAERPKGSFSTLEIQRTEQGDSAMYLCASSIPSGKADTQYFGPGTRLTVL.

J is TRBJ2-2 and V is TRBV11-3; a weak D match, TRBD1 (5 bases). V dropped 5 bases and J dropped 4 bases, with 8 bases sitting between them. The length of the CDR3 is 13 residues. CDR1 is SGHNT, CDR2 YENEEA, per germline. This CDR3 is CASSQQVTGELFF. CDR3 DNA sequence: TGTGCCAGCAGCCAACAGGTCACCGGGGAGCTGTTTTTT.

The rearrangement uses TRBV19 and TRBJ1-5; 8 nucleotides line up with TRBD1. Germline CDR1 LNHDA, CDR2 SQIVND (reference sequence). The CDR3 loop spans 14 amino acids. The J segment lost 7 bases and the V segment lost 3 bases, leaving 5 bases of the junction unmatched. CDR3 coding DNA: TGTGCCAGTAGTATGATACAGGGGGGCCAGCCCCAGCATTTT. It is translated as CASSMIQGGQPQHF.

The rearrangement joins TRBV6-1 to TRBJ2-1; D might be TRBD2 (5 bases). Trimming pared 2 bases from V and 6 bases from J, leaving 14 bases between. This CDR3 is 15 amino acids long. Germline CDR1 reads MNHNS; CDR2 reads SASEGT. The CDR3 DNA reads TGTGCCAGCAGTGAAAAATTCGGACTTCTCAATGAGCAGTTCTTC. Translating it yields CASSEKFGLLNEQFF.

This clone was counted a single time. This chain joins TRBV12-5 and TRBJ2-1; tentative D call: TRBD2 (5 bases). CDR1 and CDR2 (germline): LGHNT, FRNRAP. V gave up 3 bases and J gave up 16 bases, with 16 bases separating them. The CDR3 runs to 12 residues. Here the CDR3 reads CASGFLNSGGFF. In nucleotides, the CDR3 is TGTGCTAGTGGTTTTTTAAACTCAGGAGGATTCTTC.

V gene TRBV10-3 combines with J gene TRBJ2-7, with a weak D call TRBD2 (6 bases). Germline lookup yields CDR1 ENHRY and CDR2 SYGVKD. CDR3 length: 14 amino acids. V lost 6 bases and J 1 base, leaving 13 bases between the germline ends. The CDR3 is CAISRTGESYEQYF. CDR3 in DNA: TGTGCCATCAGCCGGACGGGGGAGTCCTACGAGCAGTACTTC.

The chain is built from TRBV28 and TRBJ1-5, with D possibly TRBD1 on 5 matching bases. This CDR3 contains 14 residues. Germline lookup yields CDR1 MDHEN and CDR2 SYDVKM. Trimming took off 5 bases at V and 6 bases at J, with 14 bases between the two ends. In DNA form, the CDR3 reads TGTGCCAGCAGTCACCAGGGTTTGGCTCAGCCCCAGCATTTT. Its protein product is CASSHQGLAQPQHF.

The chain joins TRBV7-2 to TRBJ2-1, with 7 positions matching TRBD2. The CDR3 contains 13 residues. The germline CDR1 and CDR2 sequences are SGHTA and FQGNSA. The V gene end was trimmed by 5 bases and the J gene end by 9 bases; junction bases not matched to a gene: 7. The CDR3 loop reads CASSLSGKGEQFF. DNA for the CDR3: TGTGCCAGCAGCCTAAGCGGGAAAGGTGAGCAGTTCTTC.

The gene calls are TRBV30 and TRBJ2-5; maybe TRBD2 (5 bases). CDR3 size: 11 residues. V was trimmed by 8 bases and J by 11 bases, leaving 18 bases between them. Germline CDR1 and CDR2: GTSNPN and SVGIG (reference sequence). CDR3 protein: CAGRAYGEQYF. The CDR3 DNA reads as TGTGCCGGCCGGGCCTACGGGGAGCAGTACTTC. The whole variable domain, remainder taken from reference TRBV30 and TRBJ2-5, is SQTIHQWPATLVQPVGSPLSLECTVEGTSNPNLYWYRQAAGRGLQLLFYSVGIGQISSEVPQNLSASRPQDRQFILSSKKLLLSDSGFYLCAGRAYGEQYFGPGTRLLVL.

The chain couples TRBV7-2 to TRBJ2-7, with 10 bases matching TRBD2. This CDR3 contains 16 residues. Germline CDR1 is SGHTA and CDR2 is FQGNSA. The V gene end was trimmed by 6 bases and the J gene end by 0 bases; junction bases not matched to a gene: 8. CDR3 in amino acids: CASRKAASGSSYEQYF. CDR3 in DNA: TGTGCCAGCAGGAAAGCGGCTAGCGGGAGCTCCTACGAGCAGTACTTC.

This clone was detected once. This chain connects TRBV5-1 to TRBJ2-5; D may be TRBD1 (7 bases). Trimming stripped 3 bases from V and 2 bases from J, with 11 bases between. The CDR3 loop spans 14 amino acids. From germline, CDR1 is SGHRS and CDR2 YFSETQ. CDR3 bases: TGCGCCAGCAGCTGGGGGGACAGACAAGAGACCCAGTACTTC. The encoded protein is CASSWGDRQETQYF.

The chain recombines TRBV7-2 with TRBJ2-1; D might be TRBD2 (6 bases). The CDR3 length is 18 residues. V lost 1 base and J lost 3, with 19 bases in between. Per germline, CDR1 SGHTA and CDR2 FQGNSA. As DNA, the CDR3 is TGTGCCAGCAGCTTAGGCCCTTCGCGGGGAGGACTCTACAATGAGCAGTTCTTC. Translation gives CASSLGPSRGGLYNEQFF.

The chain has TRBV9 and TRBJ2-2; D gene uncertain. CDR1 and CDR2 from the germline V gene are SGDLS and YYNGEE. V lost 3 bases to trimming and J lost 2 bases, with 5 bases between them. The CDR3 runs to 13 residues. The CDR3: CASSALNTGELFF. CDR3 nucleotides: TGTGCCAGCAGCGCCCTAAACACCGGGGAGCTGTTTTTT.

In this sample, this clone turned up once. The gene calls are TRBV6-1 and TRBJ2-5, with TRBD2 matching 8 bases. From germline, CDR1 is MNHNS and CDR2 SASEGT. V lost 6 bases, J lost 2 bases, and 8 bases stayed unmatched. The CDR3 has 15 residues. For the CDR3, the DNA is TGTGCCAGCAGCCGGCCCACTAGCGGACAAGAGACCCAGTACTTC. It encodes CASSRPTSGQETQYF.

The chain uses TRBV25-1 and TRBJ1-3; tentative D call: TRBD1 (5 bases). Trimming removed 8 bases at V and 6 bases at J, with 8 bases between. From germline, CDR1 is MGHDK and CDR2 SYGVNS. This CDR3 is built from 11 residues. The DNA for the CDR3 is TGTGCCAGCTCGGGGGAAAACACCATATATTTT. It yields the protein CASSGENTIYF.

This chain uses TRBV5-1 with TRBJ2-1; 7 nucleotides agree with TRBD2. Germline V gives CDR1 SGHRS, CDR2 YFSETQ. Losses at the gene ends were 1 base for V and 3 bases for J; bases not matched to a gene: 4. The CDR3 length is 15 residues. The CDR3 loop is CASSLSGTNYNEQFF. The CDR3 bases are TGCGCCAGCAGCTTGTCTGGGACTAACTACAATGAGCAGTTCTTC.

This rearrangement joins TRBV4-2 to TRBJ2-7, with TRBD2 identical over 10 bases. Unmatched junction bases numbered 4, after V lost 0 bases and J lost 2 bases. Germline CDR1 is LGHNA and CDR2 is YNFKEQ. CDR3 size: 16 residues. The CDR3 DNA sequence: TGTGCCAGCAGCCAAGATCGTACTAGCGGGGCCTACGAGCAGTACTTC. It yields the protein CASSQDRTSGAYEQYF.

The chain is built from TRBV7-2 and TRBJ1-2; D is uncertain. Germline V lookup: CDR1 SGHTA, CDR2 FQGNSA. V shed 5 bases and J shed 4 bases, with 14 bases lying between them. The CDR3 is made up of 14 amino acids. CDR3 bases: TGTGCCAGCAGCGGGTACTTGACGGGCTATGGCTACACCTTC. It codes for CASSGYLTGYGYTF.

The V and J genes are TRBV2 and TRBJ2-5; 8 positions match TRBD1. CDR1 and CDR2 from the germline V gene are SNHLY and FYNNEI. J was trimmed by 1 base and V by 4 bases; bases with no gene match: 2. The CDR3 has 14 amino acids. This CDR3 is CASSGGQGQETQYF. CDR3 nucleotide sequence: TGTGCCAGCAGTGGAGGACAGGGCCAAGAGACCCAGTACTTC.

The chain combines TRBV27 with TRBJ2-3, with D perhaps matching TRBD2 (6 bases). Germline V gene sequence: CDR1 MNHEY, CDR2 SMNVEV (reference sequence). V lost 2 bases and J 2 bases, leaving 11 bases between the germline ends. The CDR3 length is 15 residues. The CDR3 spells CASSLRDFSTDTQYF. CDR3 sequence (DNA): TGTGCCAGCAGTTTAAGGGACTTTTCCACAGATACGCAGTATTTT.

J is TRBJ1-6 and V is TRBV6-1; TRBD1 matches at 7 bases. This CDR3 comprises 15 residues. V gave up 8 bases and J gave up 0 bases; unmatched junction bases: 4. The germline V gene has CDR1 MNHNS and CDR2 SASEGT. This CDR3 reads CASFTGDSYNSPLHF. In DNA form, the CDR3 reads TGTGCCAGCTTCACAGGGGACTCCTATAATTCACCCCTCCACTTT.

DNA for the CDR3: TGTGCCAGCAGTGGACAGGGTCAGTACAATGAGCAGTTCTTC. This translates into CASSGQGQYNEQFF. The V and J genes are TRBV5-4 and TRBJ2-1, with 8 bases fitting TRBD1. The CDR3 is 14 amino acids. Per the germline V gene, CDR1 is SGHNT and CDR2 is YYREEE (reference sequence). V lost 5 bases, J lost 4 bases, and 5 bases stayed unmatched.